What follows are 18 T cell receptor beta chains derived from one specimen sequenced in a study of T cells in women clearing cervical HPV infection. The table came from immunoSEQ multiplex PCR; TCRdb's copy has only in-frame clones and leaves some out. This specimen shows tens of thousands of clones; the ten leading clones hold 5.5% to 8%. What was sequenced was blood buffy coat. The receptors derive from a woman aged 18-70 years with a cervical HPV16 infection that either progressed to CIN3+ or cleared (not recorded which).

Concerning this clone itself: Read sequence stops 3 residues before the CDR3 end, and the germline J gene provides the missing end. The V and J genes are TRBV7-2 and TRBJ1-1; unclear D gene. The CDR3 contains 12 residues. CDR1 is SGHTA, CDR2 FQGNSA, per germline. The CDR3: CASSLTDFEAFF. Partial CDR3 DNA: TGTGCCAGCAGTTTAACTGATTTCGAA.

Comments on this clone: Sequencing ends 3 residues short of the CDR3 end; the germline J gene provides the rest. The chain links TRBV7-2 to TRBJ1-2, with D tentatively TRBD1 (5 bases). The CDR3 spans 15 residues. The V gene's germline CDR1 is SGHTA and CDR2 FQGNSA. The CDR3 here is CASSLGVSGDYDYTF. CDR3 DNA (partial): TGTGCCAGCAGCTTAGGAGTCTCGGGGGACTACGAC.

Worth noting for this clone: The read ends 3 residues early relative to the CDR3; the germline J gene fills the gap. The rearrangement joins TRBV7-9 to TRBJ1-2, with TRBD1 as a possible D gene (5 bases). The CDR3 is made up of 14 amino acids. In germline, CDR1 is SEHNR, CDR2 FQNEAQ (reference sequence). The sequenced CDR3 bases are TGTGCCAGCTCCCCTAGCGGGGCCTACAATGAC. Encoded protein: CASSPSGAYND. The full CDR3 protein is CASSPSGAYNDYTF.

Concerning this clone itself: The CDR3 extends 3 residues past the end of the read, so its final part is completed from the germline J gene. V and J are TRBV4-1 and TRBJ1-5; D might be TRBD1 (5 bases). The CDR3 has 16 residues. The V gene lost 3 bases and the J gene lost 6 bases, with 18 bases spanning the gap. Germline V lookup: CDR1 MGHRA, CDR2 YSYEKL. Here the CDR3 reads CASSQAMVGRGQPQHF. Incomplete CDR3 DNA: TGCGCCAGCAGCCAGGCTATGGTGGGGCGGGGTCAGCCC.

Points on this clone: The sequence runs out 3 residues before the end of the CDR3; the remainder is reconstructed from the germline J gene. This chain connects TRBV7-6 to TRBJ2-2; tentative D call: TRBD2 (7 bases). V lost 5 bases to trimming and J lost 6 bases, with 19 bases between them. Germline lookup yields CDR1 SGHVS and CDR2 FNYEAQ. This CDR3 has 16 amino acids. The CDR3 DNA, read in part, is TGTGCCAGCAGCCATCCCCTAGGGGGAGGGGCCGGGGAG. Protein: CASSHPLGGGAGE. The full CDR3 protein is CASSHPLGGGAGELFF. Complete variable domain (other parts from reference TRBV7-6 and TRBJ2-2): GAGVSQSPRYKVTKRGQDVALRCDPISGHVSLYWYRQALGQGPEFLTYFNYEAQQDKSGLPNDRFSAERPEGSISTLTIQRTEQRDSAMYRCASSHPLGGGAGELFFGEGSRLTVL.

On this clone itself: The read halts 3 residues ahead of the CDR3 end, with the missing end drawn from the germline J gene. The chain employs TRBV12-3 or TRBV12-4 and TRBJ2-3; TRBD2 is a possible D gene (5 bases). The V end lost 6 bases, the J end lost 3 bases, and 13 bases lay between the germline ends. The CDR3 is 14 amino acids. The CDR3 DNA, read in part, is TGTGCCAGCAGGATTTCGGGGAGAACAGATACG. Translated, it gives CASRISGRTDT. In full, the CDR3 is CASRISGRTDTQYF.

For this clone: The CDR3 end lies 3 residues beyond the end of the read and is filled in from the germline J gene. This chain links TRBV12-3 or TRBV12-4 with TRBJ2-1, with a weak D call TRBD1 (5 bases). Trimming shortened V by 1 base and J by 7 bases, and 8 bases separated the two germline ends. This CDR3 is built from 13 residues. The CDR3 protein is CASSLVGVNEQFF. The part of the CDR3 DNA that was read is TGTGCCAGCAGTTTAGTAGGGGTAAATGAG.

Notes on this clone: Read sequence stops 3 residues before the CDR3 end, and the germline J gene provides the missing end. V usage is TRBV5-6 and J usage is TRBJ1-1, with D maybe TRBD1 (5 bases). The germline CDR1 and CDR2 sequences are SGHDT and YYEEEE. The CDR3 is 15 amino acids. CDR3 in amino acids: CASSSRWQGGGEAFF. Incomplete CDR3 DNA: TGTGCCAGCAGCTCGAGGTGGCAGGGCGGCGGCGAG.

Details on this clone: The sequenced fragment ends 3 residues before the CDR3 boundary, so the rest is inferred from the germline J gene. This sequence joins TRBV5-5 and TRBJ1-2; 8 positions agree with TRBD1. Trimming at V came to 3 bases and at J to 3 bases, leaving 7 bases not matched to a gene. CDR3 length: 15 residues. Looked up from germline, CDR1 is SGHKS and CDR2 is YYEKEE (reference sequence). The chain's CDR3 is CASSSPGTGYYGYTF. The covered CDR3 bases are TGTGCCAGCAGCTCCCCCGGGACAGGCTACTATGGC.

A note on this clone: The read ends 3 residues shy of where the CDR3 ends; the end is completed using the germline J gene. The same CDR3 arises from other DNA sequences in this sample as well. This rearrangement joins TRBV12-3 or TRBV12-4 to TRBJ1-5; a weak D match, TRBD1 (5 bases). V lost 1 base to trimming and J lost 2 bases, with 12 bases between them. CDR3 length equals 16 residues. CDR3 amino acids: CASSLGGAHGNQPQHF. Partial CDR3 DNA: TGTGCCAGCAGTTTAGGCGGGGCACACGGCAATCAGCCC.

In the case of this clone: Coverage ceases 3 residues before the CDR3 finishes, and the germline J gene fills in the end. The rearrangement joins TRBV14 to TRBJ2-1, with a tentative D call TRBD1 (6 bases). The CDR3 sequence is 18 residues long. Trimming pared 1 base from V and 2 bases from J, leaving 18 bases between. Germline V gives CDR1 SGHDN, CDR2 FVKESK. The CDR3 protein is CASSQARGGQEAYNEQFF. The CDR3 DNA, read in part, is TGTGCCAGCAGCCAAGCCCGAGGGGGTCAAGAAGCCTACAATGAG. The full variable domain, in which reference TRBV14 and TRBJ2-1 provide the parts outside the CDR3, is EAGVTQFPSHSVIEKGQTVTLRCDPISGHDNLYWYRRVMGKEIKFLLHFVKESKQDESGMPNNRFLAERTGGTYSTLKVQPAELEDSGVYFCASSQARGGQEAYNEQFFGPGTRLTVL.

The sequenced part of the CDR3 DNA is TGCAGTGCCAAGGGACAGGGGTCCTATGGC. Protein sequence: CSAKGQGSYG. The entire CDR3 is CSAKGQGSYGYTF. The rearrangement uses TRBV20-1 and TRBJ1-2, with 10 positions matching TRBD1. Coverage ceases 3 residues before the CDR3 finishes, and the germline J gene fills in the end. The CDR3 has 13 residues. The V and J ends lost 6 bases and 4 bases, in that order; junction bases with no gene match: 5. The germline V gene has CDR1 DFQATT and CDR2 SNEGSKA (reference sequence).

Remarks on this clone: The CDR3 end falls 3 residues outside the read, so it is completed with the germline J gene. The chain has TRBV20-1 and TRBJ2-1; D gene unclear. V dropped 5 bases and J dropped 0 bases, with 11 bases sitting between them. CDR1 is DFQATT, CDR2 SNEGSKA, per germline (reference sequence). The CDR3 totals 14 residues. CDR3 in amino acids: CSARARSSYNEQFF. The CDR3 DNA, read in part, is TGCAGTGCTCGAGCCCGTAGCTCCTACAATGAG.

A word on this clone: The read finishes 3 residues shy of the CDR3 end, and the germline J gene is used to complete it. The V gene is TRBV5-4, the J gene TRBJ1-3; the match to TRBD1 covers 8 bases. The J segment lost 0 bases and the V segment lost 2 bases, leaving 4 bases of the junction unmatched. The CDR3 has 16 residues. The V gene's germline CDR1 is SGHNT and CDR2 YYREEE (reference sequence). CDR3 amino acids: CASSLKGQVSGNTIYF. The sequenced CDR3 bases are TGTGCCAGCAGCTTAAAGGGACAGGTCTCTGGAAACACC.

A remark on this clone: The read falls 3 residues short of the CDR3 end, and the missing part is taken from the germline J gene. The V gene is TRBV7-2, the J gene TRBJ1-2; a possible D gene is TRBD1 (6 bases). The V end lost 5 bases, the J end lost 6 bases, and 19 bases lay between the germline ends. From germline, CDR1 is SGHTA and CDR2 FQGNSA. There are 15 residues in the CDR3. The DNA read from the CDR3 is TGTGCCAGCAGCCCCCACCTCTCCCGGACAGATGGC. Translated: CASSPHLSRTDG. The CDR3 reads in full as CASSPHLSRTDGYTF.

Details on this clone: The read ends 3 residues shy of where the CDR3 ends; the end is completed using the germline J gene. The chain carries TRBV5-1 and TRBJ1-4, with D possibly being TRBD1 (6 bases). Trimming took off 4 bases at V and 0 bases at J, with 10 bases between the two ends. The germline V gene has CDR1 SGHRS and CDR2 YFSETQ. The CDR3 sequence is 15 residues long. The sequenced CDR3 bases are TGCGCCAGCAGCACCAGGACAGCAACTAATGAAAAA. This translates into CASSTRTATNEK. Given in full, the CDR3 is CASSTRTATNEKLFF.

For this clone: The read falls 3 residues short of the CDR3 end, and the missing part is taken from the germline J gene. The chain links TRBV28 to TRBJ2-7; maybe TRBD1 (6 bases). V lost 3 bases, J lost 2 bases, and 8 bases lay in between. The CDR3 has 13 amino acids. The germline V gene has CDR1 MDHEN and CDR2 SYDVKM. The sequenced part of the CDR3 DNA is TGTGCCAGCAGTTTGACAGGACCCTACGAG. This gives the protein CASSLTGPYE. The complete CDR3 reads CASSLTGPYEQYF. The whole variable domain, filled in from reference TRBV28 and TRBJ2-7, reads DVKVTQSSRYLVKRTGEKVFLECVQDMDHENMFWYRQDPGLGLRLIYFSYDVKMKEKGDIPEGYSVSREKKERFSLILESASTNQTSMYLCASSLTGPYEQYFGPGTRLTVT.

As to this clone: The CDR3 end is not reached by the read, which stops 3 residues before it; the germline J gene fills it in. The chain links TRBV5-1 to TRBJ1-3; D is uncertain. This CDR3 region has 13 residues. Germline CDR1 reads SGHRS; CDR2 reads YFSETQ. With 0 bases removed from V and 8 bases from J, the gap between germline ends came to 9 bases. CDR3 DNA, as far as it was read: TGCGCCAGCAGCTTGGCGTTAAGGGACACC. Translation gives CASSLALRDT. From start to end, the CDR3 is CASSLALRDTIYF.